The 28 T cell receptor beta chains below come from one sample, sequenced in a study of blood T cell repertoires in COVID-19 (dated by TCRdb to 2020 to 2021). Library creation used the immunoSEQ multiplex PCR assay. Drawn from immuneACCESS, this table holds only the in-frame rearrangements with V and J called that TCRdb kept. Clones are partly lost; checked studies trace under half to an unresolved V gene and leave the rest unexplained. For this sample there are a few hundred thousand clones; under 85% appear just once. In total, the top ten clones hold 0.87% of the sample. Sequenced: peripheral blood. All receptors derive from a human donor with COVID-19, enrolled during active disease. The donor label of this sample is uncertain.

This chain joins TRBV2 and TRBJ1-5, with D hard to call. Trimming shortened V by 4 bases and J by 2 bases, and 12 bases separated the two germline ends. Looked up from germline, CDR1 is SNHLY and CDR2 is FYNNEI. This CDR3 is built from 15 residues. CDR3 coding DNA: TGTGCCAGCAGTGCTCAGTTTCTTGGCAATCAGCCCCAGCATTTT. Its protein is CASSAQFLGNQPQHF.

This rearrangement joins TRBV13 to TRBJ2-1; 12 bases are a match to TRBD2. The J segment lost 1 base and the V segment lost 1 base, leaving 14 bases of the junction unmatched. Germline loops: CDR1 PRHDT, CDR2 FYEKMQ (reference sequence). There are 21 residues in the CDR3. CDR3 sequence: CASSLVLRTSGRIGSYNEQFF. Written as DNA, the CDR3 is TGTGCCAGCAGCTTAGTTCTCCGAACTAGCGGGAGGATAGGGTCCTACAATGAGCAGTTCTTC.

The chain uses TRBV7-2 and TRBJ1-5; no reliable D call. Germline assignment: CDR1 SGHTA and CDR2 FQGNSA. Trimming cost V 1 base and J 11 bases, with 21 bases left between them. This CDR3 has 16 amino acids. CDR3 bases: TGTGCCAGCAGCTTAGAGCAGGATGTACAATACTCGGCCCAGCATTTT. This gives the protein CASSLEQDVQYSAQHF.

This chain connects TRBV28 to TRBJ2-1; 9 bases fit TRBD2. The CDR3 consists of 15 residues. CDR1 is MDHEN, CDR2 SYDVKM, per germline. Trimming removed 6 bases from V and 9 bases from J; junction bases left unmatched: 12. The chain's CDR3 is CASSQDLAGIREQFF. CDR3 coding DNA: TGTGCCAGCAGCCAAGACCTAGCGGGAATACGTGAGCAGTTCTTC.

This chain joins TRBV27 and TRBJ2-1, with TRBD2 identical over 10 bases. Trimming removed 6 bases from V and 6 bases from J; junction bases left unmatched: 11. Germline V gives CDR1 MNHEY, CDR2 SMNVEV (reference sequence). The CDR3 length is 16 residues. The CDR3 is CASRGSAAGGRNEQFF. Written as DNA, the CDR3 is TGTGCCAGCAGGGGCAGCGCAGCGGGAGGGCGCAATGAGCAGTTCTTC.

The gene calls are TRBV27 and TRBJ2-5, with TRBD1 matching over 9 bases. V lost 8 bases, J lost 4 bases, and 11 bases stayed unmatched. The V gene's germline CDR1 is MNHEY and CDR2 SMNVEV (reference sequence). There are 15 residues in the CDR3. As DNA, the CDR3 is TGTGCCAGCTCGAGAGGACAGGGGAGGGCAGAGACCCAGTACTTC. Its translation: CASSRGQGRAETQYF.

The V gene is TRBV29-1, the J gene TRBJ1-2; weak D call: TRBD1 (5 bases). Germline V CDR1 and CDR2: SQVTM, ANQGSEA. The length of the CDR3 is 13 residues. The V end was cut by 4 bases, the J end by 8 bases, with 17 bases between. CDR3 amino acids: CSVGDGGGQGYTF. For the CDR3, the DNA is TGCAGCGTTGGTGACGGGGGGGGTCAGGGCTACACCTTC.

The chain recombines TRBV6-5 with TRBJ1-1; no clear D. The CDR3 is made up of 13 amino acids. Germline V gene data show CDR1 as MNHEY and CDR2 as SVGAGI. The germline V and J ends were trimmed by 3 bases and 0 bases, with 5 bases remaining between them. Written as DNA, the CDR3 is TGTGCCAGCAGTTATTTAGTGAACACTGAAGCTTTCTTT. This sequence encodes CASSYLVNTEAFF.

The V and J genes are TRBV6-5 and TRBJ1-6; 7 bases agree with TRBD1. The V segment lost 0 bases and the J segment 7 bases; nucleotides outside the gene matches: 6. CDR3 length equals 16 residues. The germline V gene encodes CDR1 MNHEY and CDR2 SVGAGI. The CDR3 sequence: CASSYSMNRGNSPLHF. CDR3 in DNA: TGTGCCAGCAGTTACTCGATGAACAGGGGCAATTCACCCCTCCACTTT.

This clone was counted a single time. The chain is built from TRBV3-1 (or the pseudogene TRBV3-2) and TRBJ2-2, with a weak D call TRBD2 (5 bases). The V gene lost 1 base and the J gene lost 6 bases, with 12 bases spanning the gap. Per the germline V gene, CDR1 is LGHDT and CDR2 is YNNKEL (reference sequence). This CDR3 region has 15 residues. The CDR3 region has the DNA TGTGCCAGCAGCCAAGTACGGGTGGAGGCCGGGGAGCTGTTTTTT. Protein product: CASSQVRVEAGELFF.

The V gene is TRBV9, the J gene TRBJ2-1; D may be TRBD2 (5 bases). In germline, CDR1 is SGDLS, CDR2 YYNGEE. The CDR3 sequence is 14 residues long. V gave up 4 bases and J gave up 9 bases, with 17 bases separating them. CDR3 amino acids: CASSPVSDNGEQFF. The DNA of the CDR3 is TGTGCCAGCAGCCCCGTTAGCGATAACGGTGAGCAGTTCTTC.

The chain employs TRBV11-2 and TRBJ1-1; D not certain. The length of the CDR3 is 13 residues. Trimming removed 3 bases from V and 5 bases from J, with 10 bases in between. CDR1 and CDR2 (germline): SGHAT, FQNNGV. DNA for the CDR3: TGTGCCAGCAGCTTGGTGGTAGAAACTGAAGCTTTCTTT. Protein sequence: CASSLVVETEAFF.

The chain is built from TRBV6-1 and TRBJ2-2; 10 bases are a match to TRBD2. CDR3 size: 16 residues. V shed 2 bases, J shed 4 bases, and the junction held 4 bases outside the gene matches. Germline CDR1 MNHNS, CDR2 SASEGT. Here the CDR3 reads CASSELAGGLTGELFF. The CDR3 DNA reads TGTGCCAGCAGTGAATTAGCGGGAGGACTCACCGGGGAGCTGTTTTTT.

V is TRBV3-1 (or the pseudogene TRBV3-2) and J is TRBJ2-1; D unclear. The CDR3 has 12 residues. Germline assignment: CDR1 LGHDT and CDR2 YNNKEL (reference sequence). With 2 bases removed from V and 8 bases from J, the gap between germline ends came to 7 bases. Written as DNA, the CDR3 is TGTGCCAGCAGCCAAAGTAGCTATGAGCAGTTCTTC. Translated, it gives CASSQSSYEQFF.

This clone was observed once. The genes are TRBV20-1 and TRBJ2-7; D gene ambiguous. V shed 3 bases and J shed 2 bases, with 5 bases lying between them. Germline V lookup: CDR1 DFQATT, CDR2 SNEGSKA (reference sequence). The CDR3 length is 11 residues. The CDR3 loop reads CSASSAYEQYF. CDR3 nucleotides: TGCAGTGCTAGCAGCGCCTACGAGCAGTACTTC.

The genes are TRBV4-1 and TRBJ1-1, with D possibly being TRBD1 (6 bases). The germline CDR1 and CDR2 sequences are MGHRA and YSYEKL. The V gene lost 3 bases and the J gene lost 1 base, with 12 bases spanning the gap. The CDR3 runs to 15 residues. The DNA for the CDR3 is TGCGCCAGCAGCCAGGTGGCGGGGGCGAACACTGAAGCTTTCTTT. Its translation: CASSQVAGANTEAFF.

This chain links TRBV29-1 with TRBJ2-6, with TRBD1 as a possible D gene (5 bases). Trimming left V 4 bases short and J 4 bases short, with 14 bases between. The CDR3 has 15 residues. The V gene's germline CDR1 is SQVTM and CDR2 ANQGSEA. CDR3 residues: CSVARGTPGANVLTF. For the CDR3, the DNA is TGCAGCGTTGCTAGGGGTACACCGGGGGCCAACGTCCTGACTTTC.

The rearrangement uses TRBV5-6 and TRBJ1-5; 8 positions match TRBD1. The CDR3 extends over 16 amino acids. The germline CDR1 and CDR2 sequences are SGHDT and YYEEEE. The V and J ends lost 1 base and 7 bases, in that order; junction bases with no gene match: 10. The CDR3 spells CASSLKPGGVGQPQHF. For the CDR3, the DNA is TGTGCCAGCAGCTTGAAGCCAGGGGGCGTGGGACAGCCCCAGCATTTT.

V gene TRBV27 combines with J gene TRBJ1-3; D unresolved. This CDR3 spans 17 amino acids. Trimming removed 2 bases at V and 0 bases at J, with 14 bases between. Germline V gene lookup returns CDR1 MNHEY and CDR2 SMNVEV (reference sequence). As DNA, the CDR3 is TGTGCCAGCAGTTTAACCGCCCCCCCCTACTCTGGAAACACCATATATTTT. Translation: CASSLTAPPYSGNTIYF.

This clone has a handful of counts. The chain links TRBV7-2 to TRBJ1-6; TRBD1 agrees at 9 bases. Germline V gene data show CDR1 as SGHTA and CDR2 as FQGNSA. The V gene end was trimmed by 4 bases and the J gene end by 6 bases; junction bases not matched to a gene: 7. CDR3 length: 16 amino acids. CDR3 protein: CASSSTGGAFNSPLHF. CDR3 nucleotides: TGTGCCAGCAGCTCAACAGGGGGCGCCTTTAATTCACCCCTCCACTTT.

The chain is built from TRBV11-2 and TRBJ2-1; D is ambiguous. The CDR3 runs to 15 residues. Germline V gives CDR1 SGHAT, CDR2 FQNNGV. Trimming pared 5 bases from V and 0 bases from J, leaving 11 bases between. CDR3 region: CASSPSTSSYNEQFF. The DNA for the CDR3 is TGTGCCAGCAGCCCGTCTACGAGCTCCTACAATGAGCAGTTCTTC.

The gene calls are TRBV5-4 and TRBJ1-3; no clear D. The CDR3 loop spans 14 amino acids. The germline gives CDR1 SGHNT, CDR2 YYREEE (reference sequence). V dropped 5 bases and J dropped 8 bases, with 17 bases sitting between them. The CDR3 DNA reads TGTGCCAGCAGACCCGACACGGCCGGGGACACCATATATTTT. Translating it yields CASRPDTAGDTIYF.

This clone was seen a single time. CDR3 loop: CATSRGVGRQETQYF. In DNA form, the CDR3 reads TGTGCCACCAGCAGAGGGGTGGGGCGCCAAGAGACCCAGTACTTC. The chain couples TRBV15 to TRBJ2-5; a weak D match, TRBD1 (5 bases). CDR1 is LNHNV, CDR2 YYDKDF, per germline (reference sequence). The V gene lost 1 base and the J gene lost 1 base, with 10 bases spanning the gap. There are 15 residues in the CDR3.

CDR3 bases: TGTGCCAGCAGCGAGGTTGGGGGGGGGACTGAAGCTTTCTTT. It is translated as CASSEVGGGTEAFF. The rearrangement uses TRBV7-2 and TRBJ1-1; possibly TRBD1 for D (5 bases). The CDR3 runs 14 residues. Trimming shortened V by 5 bases and J by 5 bases, and 15 bases separated the two germline ends. Per germline, CDR1 SGHTA and CDR2 FQGNSA.

This chain connects TRBV24-1 to TRBJ2-1; 10 nucleotides line up with TRBD2. V trimming: 0 bases; J trimming: 5 bases; junction bases outside the gene matches: 9. The CDR3 runs to 18 residues. The V gene's germline CDR1 is KGHDR and CDR2 SFDVKD. The chain's CDR3 is CATSDLGASGSLNNEQFF. The CDR3 bases are TGTGCCACCAGTGATTTGGGGGCTAGCGGGAGTCTCAACAATGAGCAGTTCTTC.

The chain carries TRBV6-5 and TRBJ1-2; no clear D gene. The CDR3 is made up of 13 amino acids. Trimming took off 7 bases at V and 6 bases at J, with 15 bases between the two ends. Germline V gene lookup returns CDR1 MNHEY and CDR2 SVGAGI. CDR3 in DNA: TGTGCCAGCACCCGGGGTCAGGCTGATGGCTACACCTTC. Its translation is CASTRGQADGYTF.

The J gene is TRBJ1-6, the V gene TRBV25-1; TRBD1 matches at 9 bases. Trimming removed 2 bases from V and 7 bases from J; junction bases left unmatched: 0. The CDR3 loop spans 14 amino acids. Germline CDR1 MGHDK, CDR2 SYGVNS. The CDR3 nucleotides read TGTGCCAGCAGTGAAGGACAGGGGAATTCACCCCTCCACTTT. Translation: CASSEGQGNSPLHF.

This clone was detected once. The rearrangement links TRBV23-1 to TRBJ2-7; 8 bases are shared with TRBD1. TRBV23-1 is an ORF, and what it does is uncertain. The CDR3 length is 16 residues. With V trimmed by 4 bases and J by 0 bases, 8 bases remained unmatched. The CDR3 reads CASSPLTGTGSYEQYF. The CDR3 nucleotides read TGCGCCAGCAGTCCTCTAACCGGGACAGGCTCCTACGAGCAGTACTTC.